The source of this T cell receptor beta chain is a study of T-cell memory formation after mild COVID-19. This CDR3 spans 16 amino acids. Germline CDR1 is KGHDR and CDR2 is SFDVKD. The V end was cut by 0 bases, the J end by 6 bases, with 14 bases between. One entry per CDR3 protein, called by TCRdb with MiXCR from the 5' RACE reads. The sample has around 320,000 distinct CDR3 sequences; roughly 13% are singletons. The clonotype was recovered from a young man who had mild COVID-19 (a few samples of this study predate the infection). Cell type and time point are not known. Material: PBMCs or a T cell subset sorted from them (not recorded which). The chain employs TRBV24-1 and TRBJ1-5; maybe TRBD1 (5 bases). The CDR3 sequence: CATSDLHGRVGQPQHF. The CDR3 region has the DNA TGTGCCACCAGTGATTTGCACGGCAGGGTCGGTCAGCCCCAGCATTTT.